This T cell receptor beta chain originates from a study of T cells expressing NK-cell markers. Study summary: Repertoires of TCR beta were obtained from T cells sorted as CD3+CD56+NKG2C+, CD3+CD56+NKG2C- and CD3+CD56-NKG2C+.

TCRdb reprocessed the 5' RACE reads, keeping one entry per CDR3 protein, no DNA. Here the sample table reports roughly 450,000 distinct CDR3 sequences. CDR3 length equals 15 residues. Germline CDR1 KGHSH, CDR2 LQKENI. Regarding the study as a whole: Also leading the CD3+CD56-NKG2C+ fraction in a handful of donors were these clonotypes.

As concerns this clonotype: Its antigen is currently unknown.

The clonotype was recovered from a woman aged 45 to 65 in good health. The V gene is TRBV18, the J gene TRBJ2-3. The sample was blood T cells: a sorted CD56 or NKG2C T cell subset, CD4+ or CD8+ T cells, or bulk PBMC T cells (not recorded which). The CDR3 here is CASSPRTPSTDTQYF.